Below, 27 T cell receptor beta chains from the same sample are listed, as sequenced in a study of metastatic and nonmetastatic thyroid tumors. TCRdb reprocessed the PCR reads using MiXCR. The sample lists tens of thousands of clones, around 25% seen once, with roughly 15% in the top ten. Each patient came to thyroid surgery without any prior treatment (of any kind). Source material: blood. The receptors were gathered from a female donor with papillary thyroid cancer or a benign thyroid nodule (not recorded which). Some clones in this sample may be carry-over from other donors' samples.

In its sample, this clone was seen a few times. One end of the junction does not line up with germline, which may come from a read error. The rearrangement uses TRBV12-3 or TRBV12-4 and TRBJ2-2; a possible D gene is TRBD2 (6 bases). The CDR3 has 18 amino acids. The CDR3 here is CASSLALVAGSLTVELFF. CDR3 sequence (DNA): TGTGCCAGCAGTTTAGCGCTGGTGGCCGGGAGTTTGACCGTGGAGCTGTTTTTT.

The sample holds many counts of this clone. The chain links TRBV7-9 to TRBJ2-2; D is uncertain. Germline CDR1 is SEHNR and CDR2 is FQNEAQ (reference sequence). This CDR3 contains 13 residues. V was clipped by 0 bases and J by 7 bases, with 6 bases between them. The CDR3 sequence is CASSLAGNGELFF. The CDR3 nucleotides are TGTGCCAGCAGCTTAGCGGGGAACGGGGAGCTGTTTTTT.

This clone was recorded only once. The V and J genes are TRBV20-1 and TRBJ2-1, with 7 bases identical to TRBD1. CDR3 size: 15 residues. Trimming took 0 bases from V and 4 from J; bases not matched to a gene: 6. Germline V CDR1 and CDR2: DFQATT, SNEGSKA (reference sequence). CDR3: CSAREPGQFYNEQFF. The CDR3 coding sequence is TGCAGTGCTAGAGAACCGGGACAGTTTTACAATGAGCAGTTCTTC.

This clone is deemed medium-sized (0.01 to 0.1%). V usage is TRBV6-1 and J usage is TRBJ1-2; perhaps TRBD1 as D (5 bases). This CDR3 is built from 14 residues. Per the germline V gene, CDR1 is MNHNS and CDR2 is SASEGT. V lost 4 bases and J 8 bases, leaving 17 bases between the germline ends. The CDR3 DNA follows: TGTGCCAGCAGTGCACGGTGGGGGGGATGGGGCTACACCTTC. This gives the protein CASSARWGGWGYTF.

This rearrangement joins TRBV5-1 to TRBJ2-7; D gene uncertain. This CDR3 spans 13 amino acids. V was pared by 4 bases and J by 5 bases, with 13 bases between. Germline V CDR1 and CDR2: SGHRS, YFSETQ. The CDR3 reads CASSTGRLHEQYF. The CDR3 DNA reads TGCGCCAGCAGCACGGGCCGGCTCCACGAGCAGTACTTC.

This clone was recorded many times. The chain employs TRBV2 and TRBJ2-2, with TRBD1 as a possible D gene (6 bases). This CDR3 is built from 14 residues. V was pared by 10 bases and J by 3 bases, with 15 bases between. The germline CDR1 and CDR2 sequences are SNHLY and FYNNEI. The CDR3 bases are TGTGCCACCACCAAGGGGGTAGACACCGGGGAGCTGTTTTTT. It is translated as CATTKGVDTGELFF.

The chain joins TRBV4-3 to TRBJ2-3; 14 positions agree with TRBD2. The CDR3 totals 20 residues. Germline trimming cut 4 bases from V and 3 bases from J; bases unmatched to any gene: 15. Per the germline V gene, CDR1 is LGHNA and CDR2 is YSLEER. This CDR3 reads CASSRVVGLAGGRLTDTQYF. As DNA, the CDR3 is TGCGCCAGCAGCCGAGTCGTCGGACTAGCGGGAGGACGATTAACAGATACGCAGTATTTT.

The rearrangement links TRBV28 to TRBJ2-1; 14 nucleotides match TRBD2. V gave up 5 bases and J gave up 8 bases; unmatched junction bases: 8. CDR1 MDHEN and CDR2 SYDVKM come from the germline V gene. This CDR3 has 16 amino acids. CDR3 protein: CASSGPGTSGSHEQFF. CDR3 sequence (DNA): TGTGCCAGCAGTGGCCCCGGGACTAGCGGGAGTCATGAGCAGTTCTTC.

CDR3 nucleotides: TGTGCCAGCAGTCCCCGGGGAGGGGGAAGCTATGGCTACACCTTC. It codes for CASSPRGGGSYGYTF. This chain joins TRBV6-1 and TRBJ1-2; D might be TRBD1 (6 bases). V was trimmed by 5 bases and J by 4 bases, leaving 17 bases between them. The CDR3 loop spans 15 amino acids. CDR1 and CDR2 (germline): MNHNS, SASEGT.

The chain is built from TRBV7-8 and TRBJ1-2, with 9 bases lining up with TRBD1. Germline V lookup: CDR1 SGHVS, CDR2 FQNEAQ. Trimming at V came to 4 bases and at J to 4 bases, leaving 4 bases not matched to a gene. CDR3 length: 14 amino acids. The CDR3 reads CASSSRQGGYGYTF. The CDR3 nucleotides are TGTGCCAGCAGCTCCCGACAGGGGGGCTATGGCTACACCTTC.

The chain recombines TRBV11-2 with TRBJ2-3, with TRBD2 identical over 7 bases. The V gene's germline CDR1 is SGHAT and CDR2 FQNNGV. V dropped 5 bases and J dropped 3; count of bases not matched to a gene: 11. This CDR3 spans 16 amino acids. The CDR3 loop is CASSHWLAVRTDTQYF. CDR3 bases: TGTGCCAGCAGCCATTGGCTAGCGGTAAGAACAGATACGCAGTATTTT.

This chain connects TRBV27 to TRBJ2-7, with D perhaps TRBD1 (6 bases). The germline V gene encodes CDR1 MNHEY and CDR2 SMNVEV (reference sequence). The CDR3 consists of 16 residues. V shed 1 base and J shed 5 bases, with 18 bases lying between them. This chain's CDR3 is CASSLYTTGYVNEQYF. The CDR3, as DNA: TGTGCCAGCAGTTTATACACTACAGGGTACGTGAACGAGCAGTACTTC.

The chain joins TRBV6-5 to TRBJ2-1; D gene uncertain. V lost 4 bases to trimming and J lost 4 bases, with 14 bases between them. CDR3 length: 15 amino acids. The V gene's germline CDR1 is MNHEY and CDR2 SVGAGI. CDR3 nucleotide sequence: TGTGCCAGCAGTTCAGAGTGGGGATTTTACAATGAGCAGTTCTTC. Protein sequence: CASSSEWGFYNEQFF.

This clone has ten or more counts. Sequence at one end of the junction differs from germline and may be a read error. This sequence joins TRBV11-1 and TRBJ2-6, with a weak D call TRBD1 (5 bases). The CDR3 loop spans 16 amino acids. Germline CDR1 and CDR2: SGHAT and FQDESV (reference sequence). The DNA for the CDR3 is TGTGCCAGCACCTTATCTACAGGCTCTGGGGCCAACGTCCTGACTTTC. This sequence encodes CASTLSTGSGANVLTF. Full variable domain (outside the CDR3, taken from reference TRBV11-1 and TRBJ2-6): EAEVAQSPRYKITEKSQAVAFWCDPISGHATLYWYRQILGQGPELLVQFQDESVVDDSQLPKDRFSAERLKGVDSTLKIQPAELGDSAMYLCASTLSTGSGANVLTFGAGSRLTVL.

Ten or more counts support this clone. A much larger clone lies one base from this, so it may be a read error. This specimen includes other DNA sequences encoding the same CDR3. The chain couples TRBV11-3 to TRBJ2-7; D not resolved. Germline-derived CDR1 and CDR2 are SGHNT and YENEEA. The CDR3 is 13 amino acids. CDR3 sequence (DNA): TGCGCCAGCAGCTTAGTCAGGTTCTACGAGCAGTACTTC. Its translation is CASSLVRFYEQYF.

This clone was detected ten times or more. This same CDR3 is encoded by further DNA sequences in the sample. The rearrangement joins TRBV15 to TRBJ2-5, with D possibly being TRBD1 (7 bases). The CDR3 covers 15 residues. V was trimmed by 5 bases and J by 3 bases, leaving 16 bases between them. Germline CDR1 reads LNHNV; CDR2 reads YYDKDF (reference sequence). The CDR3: CATSGTGRGEETQYF. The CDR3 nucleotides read TGTGCCACCAGCGGGACTGGCAGGGGGGAAGAGACCCAGTACTTC.

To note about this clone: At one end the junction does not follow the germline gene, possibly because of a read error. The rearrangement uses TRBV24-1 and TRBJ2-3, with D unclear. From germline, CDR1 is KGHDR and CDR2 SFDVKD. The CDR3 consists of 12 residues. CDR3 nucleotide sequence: TGTGCCATCAGTGGAGAGTCAAATACGCAGTATTTT. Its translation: CAISGESNTQYF.

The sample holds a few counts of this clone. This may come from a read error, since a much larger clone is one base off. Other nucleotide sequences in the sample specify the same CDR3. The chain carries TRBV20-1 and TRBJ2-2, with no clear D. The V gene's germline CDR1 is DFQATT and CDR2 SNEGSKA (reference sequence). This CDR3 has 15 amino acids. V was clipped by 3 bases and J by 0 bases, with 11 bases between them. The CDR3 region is CSARFGGANTGELFF. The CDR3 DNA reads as TGCAGTGCTAGGTTCGGTGGCGCGAACACCGGGGAGCTGTTTTTT.

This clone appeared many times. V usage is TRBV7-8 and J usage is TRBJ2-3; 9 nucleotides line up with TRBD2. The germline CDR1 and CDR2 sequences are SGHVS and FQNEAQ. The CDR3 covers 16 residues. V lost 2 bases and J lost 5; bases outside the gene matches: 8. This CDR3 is CASSLIRGGAGDTQYF. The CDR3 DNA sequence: TGTGCCAGCAGCTTAATCCGCGGGGGGGCAGGAGATACGCAGTATTTT.

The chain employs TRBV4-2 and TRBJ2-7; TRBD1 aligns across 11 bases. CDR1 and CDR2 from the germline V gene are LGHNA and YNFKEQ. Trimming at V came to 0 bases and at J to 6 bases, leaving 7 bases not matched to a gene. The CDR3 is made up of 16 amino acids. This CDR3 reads CASSQDDGTGGIEQYF. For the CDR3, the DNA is TGTGCCAGCAGCCAAGATGACGGGACAGGGGGAATCGAGCAGTACTTC.

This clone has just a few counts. CDR3 residues: CSVEEFRGRGYTF. Here the CDR3 DNA reads TGCAGCGTTGAAGAATTCAGGGGTCGTGGCTACACCTTC. The chain is built from TRBV29-1 and TRBJ1-2, with D possibly matching TRBD1 (6 bases). Germline values: CDR1 SQVTM, CDR2 ANQGSEA. With 0 bases removed from V and 7 bases from J, the gap between germline ends came to 12 bases. CDR3 length: 13 amino acids.

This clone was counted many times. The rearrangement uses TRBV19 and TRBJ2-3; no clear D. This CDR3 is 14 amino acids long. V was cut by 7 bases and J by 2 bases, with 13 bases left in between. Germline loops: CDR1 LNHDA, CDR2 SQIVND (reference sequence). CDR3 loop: CASTSGISTDTQYF. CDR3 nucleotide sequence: TGTGCCAGTACCAGTGGGATCTCCACAGATACGCAGTATTTT.

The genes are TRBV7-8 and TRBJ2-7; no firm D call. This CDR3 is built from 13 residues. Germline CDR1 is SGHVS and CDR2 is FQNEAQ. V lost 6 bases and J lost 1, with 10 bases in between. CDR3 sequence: CASRSCQSYEQYF. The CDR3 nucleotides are TGTGCCAGCAGATCGTGCCAGTCCTACGAGCAGTACTTC.

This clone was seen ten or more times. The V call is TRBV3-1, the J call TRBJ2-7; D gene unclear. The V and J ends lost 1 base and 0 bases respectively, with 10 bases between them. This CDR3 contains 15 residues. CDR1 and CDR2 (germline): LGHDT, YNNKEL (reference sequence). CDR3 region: CASSQAYGSSYEQYF. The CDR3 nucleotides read TGTGCCAGCAGCCAAGCGTACGGGTCCTCCTACGAGCAGTACTTC.

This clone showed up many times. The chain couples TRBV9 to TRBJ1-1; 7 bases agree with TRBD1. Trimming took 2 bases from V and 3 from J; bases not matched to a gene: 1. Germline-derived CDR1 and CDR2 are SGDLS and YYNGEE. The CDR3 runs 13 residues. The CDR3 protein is CASSVRGDTEAFF. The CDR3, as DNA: TGTGCCAGCAGCGTCAGGGGGGACACTGAAGCTTTCTTT.

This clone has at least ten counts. CDR3 sequence: CASSQEIMAGELFF. The CDR3 DNA reads TGCGCCAGCAGCCAAGAAATAATGGCCGGGGAGCTGTTTTTT. This chain joins TRBV4-3 and TRBJ2-2; unclear D gene. Trimming shortened V by 0 bases and J by 6 bases, and 8 bases separated the two germline ends. Germline-derived CDR1 and CDR2 are LGHNA and YSLEER. The CDR3 loop spans 14 amino acids.

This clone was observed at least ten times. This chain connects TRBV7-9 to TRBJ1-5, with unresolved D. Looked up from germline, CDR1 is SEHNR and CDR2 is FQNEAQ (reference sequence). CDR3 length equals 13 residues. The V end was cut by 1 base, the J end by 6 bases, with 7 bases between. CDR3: CASSLGLGQPQHF. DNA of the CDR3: TGTGCCAGCAGCTTAGGTTTGGGTCAGCCCCAGCATTTT.